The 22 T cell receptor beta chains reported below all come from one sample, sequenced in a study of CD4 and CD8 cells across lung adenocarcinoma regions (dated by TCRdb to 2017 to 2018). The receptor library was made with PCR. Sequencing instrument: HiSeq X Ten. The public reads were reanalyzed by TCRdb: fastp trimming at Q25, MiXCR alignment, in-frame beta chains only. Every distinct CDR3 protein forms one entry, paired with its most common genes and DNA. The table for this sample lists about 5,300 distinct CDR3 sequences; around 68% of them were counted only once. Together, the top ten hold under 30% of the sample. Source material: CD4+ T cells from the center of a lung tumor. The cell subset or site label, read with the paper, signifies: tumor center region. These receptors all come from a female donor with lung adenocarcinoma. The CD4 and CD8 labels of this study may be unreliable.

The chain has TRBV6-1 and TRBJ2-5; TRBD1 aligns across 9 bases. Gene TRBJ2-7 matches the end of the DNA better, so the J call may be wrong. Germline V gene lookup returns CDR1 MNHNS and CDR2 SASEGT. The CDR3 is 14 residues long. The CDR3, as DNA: TGTGCCAGCACCAAGGACAGGGGCTTCCTCGAGCAGTACTTC. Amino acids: CASTKDRGFLEQYF.

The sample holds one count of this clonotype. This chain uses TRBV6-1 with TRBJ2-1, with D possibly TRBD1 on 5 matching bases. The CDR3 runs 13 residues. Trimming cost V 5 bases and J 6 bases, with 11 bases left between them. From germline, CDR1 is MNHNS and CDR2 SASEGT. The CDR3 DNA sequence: TGTGCCAGCAGTCGCCAGGGTGGCAATGAGCAGTTCTTC. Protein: CASSRQGGNEQFF.

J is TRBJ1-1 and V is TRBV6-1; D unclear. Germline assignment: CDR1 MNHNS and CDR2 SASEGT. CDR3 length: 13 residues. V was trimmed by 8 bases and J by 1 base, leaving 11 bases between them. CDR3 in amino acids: CASPRAGNTEAFF. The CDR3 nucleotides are TGTGCCAGCCCAAGGGCCGGGAACACTGAAGCTTTCTTT.

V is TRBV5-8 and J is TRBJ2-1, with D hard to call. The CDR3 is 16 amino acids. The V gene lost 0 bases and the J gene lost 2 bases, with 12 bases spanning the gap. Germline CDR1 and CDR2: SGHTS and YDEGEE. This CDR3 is CASSLEGDLTYNEQFF. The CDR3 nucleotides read TGTGCCAGCAGCTTGGAGGGCGACTTAACCTACAATGAGCAGTTCTTC. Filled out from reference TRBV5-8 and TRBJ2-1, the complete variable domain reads EAGVTQSPTHLIKTRGQQATLRCSPISGHTSVYWYQQALGLGLQFLLWYDEGEERNRGNFPPRFSGRQFPNYSSELNVNALELEDSALYLCASSLEGDLTYNEQFFGPGTRLTVL.

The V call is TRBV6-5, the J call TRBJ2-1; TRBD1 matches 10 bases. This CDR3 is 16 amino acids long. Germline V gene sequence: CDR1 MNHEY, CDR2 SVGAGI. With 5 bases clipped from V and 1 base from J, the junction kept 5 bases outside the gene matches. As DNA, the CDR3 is TGTGCCAGCAGTATTCGACAGGGGGCATCCTACAATGAGCAGTTCTTC. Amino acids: CASSIRQGASYNEQFF.

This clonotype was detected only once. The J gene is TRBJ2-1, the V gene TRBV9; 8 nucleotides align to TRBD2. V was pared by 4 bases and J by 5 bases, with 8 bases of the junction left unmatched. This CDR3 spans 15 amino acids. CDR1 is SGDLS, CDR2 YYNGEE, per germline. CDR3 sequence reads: CASSSRGGGNNEQFF. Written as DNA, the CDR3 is TGTGCCAGCAGCTCTCGGGGGGGCGGTAACAATGAGCAGTTCTTC.

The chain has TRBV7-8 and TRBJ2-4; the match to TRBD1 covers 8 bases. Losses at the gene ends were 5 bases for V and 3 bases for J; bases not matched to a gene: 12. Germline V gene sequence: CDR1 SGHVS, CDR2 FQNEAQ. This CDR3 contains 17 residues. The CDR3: CASSGPSRGLIKNIQYF. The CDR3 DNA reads TGTGCCAGCAGCGGCCCCAGCAGGGGGCTAATCAAAAACATTCAGTACTTC. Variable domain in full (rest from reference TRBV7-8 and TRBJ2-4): GAGVSQSPRYKVAKRGQDVALRCDPISGHVSLFWYQQALGQGPEFLTYFQNEAQLDKSGLPSDRFFAERPEGSVSTLKIQRTQQEDSAVYLCASSGPSRGLIKNIQYFGAGTRLSVL.

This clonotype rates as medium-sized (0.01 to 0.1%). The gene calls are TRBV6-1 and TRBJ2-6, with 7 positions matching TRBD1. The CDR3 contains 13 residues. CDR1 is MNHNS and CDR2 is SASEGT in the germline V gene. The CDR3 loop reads CVAGGRGANVLTF. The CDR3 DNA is TGTGTTGCAGGGGGTAGAGGGGCCAACGTCCTGACTTTC.

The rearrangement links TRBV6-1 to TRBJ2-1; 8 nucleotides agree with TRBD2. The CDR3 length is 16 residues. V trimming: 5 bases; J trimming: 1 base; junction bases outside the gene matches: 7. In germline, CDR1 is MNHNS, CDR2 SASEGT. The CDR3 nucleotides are TGTGCCAGCAGTAAGAGCGGGAGCGCTTCCTACAATGAGCAGTTCTTC. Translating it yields CASSKSGSASYNEQFF.

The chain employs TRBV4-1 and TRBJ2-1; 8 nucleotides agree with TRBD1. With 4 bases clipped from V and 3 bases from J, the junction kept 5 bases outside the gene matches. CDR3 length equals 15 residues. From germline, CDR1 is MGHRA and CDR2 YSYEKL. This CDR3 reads CASSPSGGGYNEQFF. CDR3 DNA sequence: TGCGCCAGCAGCCCTTCAGGGGGCGGCTACAATGAGCAGTTCTTC.

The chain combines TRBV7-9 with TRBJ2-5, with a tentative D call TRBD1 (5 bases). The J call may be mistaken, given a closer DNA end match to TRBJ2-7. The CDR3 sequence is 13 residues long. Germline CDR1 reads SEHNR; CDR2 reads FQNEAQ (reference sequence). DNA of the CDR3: TGTGCCAGCAGCTTAGCCCAGGGTACCGAGCAGTACTTC. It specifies CASSLAQGTEQYF.

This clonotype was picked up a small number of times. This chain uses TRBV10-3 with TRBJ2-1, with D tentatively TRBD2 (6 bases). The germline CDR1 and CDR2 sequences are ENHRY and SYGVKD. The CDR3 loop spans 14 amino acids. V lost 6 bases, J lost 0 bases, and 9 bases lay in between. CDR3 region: CAIRRDHSYNEQFF. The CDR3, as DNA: TGTGCCATCAGGCGGGACCACTCCTACAATGAGCAGTTCTTC.

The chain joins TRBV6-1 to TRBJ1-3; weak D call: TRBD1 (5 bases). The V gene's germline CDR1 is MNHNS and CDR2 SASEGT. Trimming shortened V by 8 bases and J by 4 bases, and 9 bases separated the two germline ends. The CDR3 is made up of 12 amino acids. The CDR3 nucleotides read TGTGCCAGCGGGGGGTTGGGAAACACCATATATTTT. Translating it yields CASGGLGNTIYF.

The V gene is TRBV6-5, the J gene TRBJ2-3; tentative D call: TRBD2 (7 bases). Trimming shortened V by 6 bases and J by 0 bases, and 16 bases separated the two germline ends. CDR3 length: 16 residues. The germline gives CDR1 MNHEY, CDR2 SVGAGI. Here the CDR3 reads CASSLGGGRSTDTQYF. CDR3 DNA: TGTGCCAGCAGCTTAGGGGGGGGGCGCAGCACAGATACGCAGTATTTT.

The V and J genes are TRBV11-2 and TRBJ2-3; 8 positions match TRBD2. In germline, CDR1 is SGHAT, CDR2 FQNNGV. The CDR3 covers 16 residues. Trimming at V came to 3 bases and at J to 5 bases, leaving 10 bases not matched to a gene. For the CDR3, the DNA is TGTGCCAGCAGCTTCCGGGCTAGCGGGTTCGGAGATACGCAGTATTTT. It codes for CASSFRASGFGDTQYF.

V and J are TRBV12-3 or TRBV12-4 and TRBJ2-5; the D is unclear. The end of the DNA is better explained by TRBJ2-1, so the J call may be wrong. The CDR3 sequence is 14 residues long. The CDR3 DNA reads TGTGCCAGCAGTTTCGGGCAAACCACCAATGAGCAGTTCTTC. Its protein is CASSFGQTTNEQFF.

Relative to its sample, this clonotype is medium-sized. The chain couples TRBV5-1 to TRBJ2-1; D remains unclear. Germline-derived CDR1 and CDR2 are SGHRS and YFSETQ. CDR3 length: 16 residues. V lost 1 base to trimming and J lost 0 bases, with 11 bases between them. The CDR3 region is CASSLRQTSSYNEQFF. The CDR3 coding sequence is TGCGCCAGCAGCTTGAGACAAACCAGCTCCTACAATGAGCAGTTCTTC.

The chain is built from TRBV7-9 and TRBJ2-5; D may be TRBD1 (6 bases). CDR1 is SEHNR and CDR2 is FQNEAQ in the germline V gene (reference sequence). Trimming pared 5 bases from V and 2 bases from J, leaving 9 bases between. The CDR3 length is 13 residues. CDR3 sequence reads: CASSRQGQETQYF. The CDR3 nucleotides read TGTGCCAGCAGCCGTCAGGGGCAAGAGACCCAGTACTTC.

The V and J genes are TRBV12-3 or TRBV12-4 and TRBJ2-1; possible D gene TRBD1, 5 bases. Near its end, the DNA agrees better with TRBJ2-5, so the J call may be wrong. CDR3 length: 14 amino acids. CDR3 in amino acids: CASSWGISQETQYF. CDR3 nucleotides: TGTGCCAGCAGTTGGGGCATTTCGCAAGAGACCCAGTACTTC.

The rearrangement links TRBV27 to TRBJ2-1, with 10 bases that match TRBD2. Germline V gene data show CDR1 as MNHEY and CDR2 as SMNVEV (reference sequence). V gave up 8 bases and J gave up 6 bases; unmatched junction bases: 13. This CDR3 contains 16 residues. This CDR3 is CASPTLLAGLPNEQFF. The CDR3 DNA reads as TGTGCCAGCCCCACCTTACTAGCGGGGCTGCCCAATGAGCAGTTCTTC.

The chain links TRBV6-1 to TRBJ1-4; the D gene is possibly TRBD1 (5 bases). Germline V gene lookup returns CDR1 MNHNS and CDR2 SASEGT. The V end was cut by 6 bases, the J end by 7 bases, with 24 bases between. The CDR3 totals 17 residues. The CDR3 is CASSLNYDGGVSEKLFF. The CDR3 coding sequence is TGTGCCAGCAGCCTCAACTACGACGGGGGGGTGAGTGAAAAACTGTTTTTT.

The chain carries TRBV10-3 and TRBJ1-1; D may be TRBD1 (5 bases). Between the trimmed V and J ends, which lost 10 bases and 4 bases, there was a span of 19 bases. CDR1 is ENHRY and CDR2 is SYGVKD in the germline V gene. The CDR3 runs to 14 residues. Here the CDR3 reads CATRTRVVGTEAFF. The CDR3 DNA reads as TGTGCCACTCGGACCAGGGTTGTGGGCACTGAAGCTTTCTTT.